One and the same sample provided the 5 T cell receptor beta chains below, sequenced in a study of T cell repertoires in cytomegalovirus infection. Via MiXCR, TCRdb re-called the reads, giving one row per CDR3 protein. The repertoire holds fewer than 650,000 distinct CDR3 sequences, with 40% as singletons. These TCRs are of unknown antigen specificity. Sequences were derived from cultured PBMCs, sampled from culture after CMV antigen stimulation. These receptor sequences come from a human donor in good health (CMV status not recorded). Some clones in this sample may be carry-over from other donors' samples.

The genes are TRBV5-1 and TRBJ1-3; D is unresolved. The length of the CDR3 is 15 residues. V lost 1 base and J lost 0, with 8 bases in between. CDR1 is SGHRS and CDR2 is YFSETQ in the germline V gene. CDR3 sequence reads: CASSLQPSSGNTIYF. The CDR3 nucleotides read TGCGCCAGCAGCTTGCAACCCAGCTCTGGAAACACCATATATTTT.

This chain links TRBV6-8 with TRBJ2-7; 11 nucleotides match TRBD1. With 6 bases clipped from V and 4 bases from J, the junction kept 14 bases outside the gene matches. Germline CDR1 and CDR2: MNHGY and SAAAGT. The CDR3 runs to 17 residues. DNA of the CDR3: TGTGCCAGCAGCCGGGGGAAACCGGGACAGGGGGGTTACGAGCAGTACTTC. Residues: CASSRGKPGQGGYEQYF.

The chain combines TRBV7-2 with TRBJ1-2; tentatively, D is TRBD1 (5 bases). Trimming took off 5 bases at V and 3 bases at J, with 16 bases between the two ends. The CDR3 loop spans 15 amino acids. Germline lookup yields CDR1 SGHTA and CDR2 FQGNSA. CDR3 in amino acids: CASSPRDAGDYGYTF. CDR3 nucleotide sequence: TGTGCCAGCAGCCCACGGGACGCCGGAGACTATGGCTACACCTTC. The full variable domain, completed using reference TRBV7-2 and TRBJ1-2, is GAGVSQSPSNKVTEKGKDVELRCDPISGHTALYWYRQSLGQGLEFLIYFQGNSAPDKSGLPSDRFSAERTGGSVSTLTIQRTQQEDSAVYLCASSPRDAGDYGYTFGSGTRLTVV.

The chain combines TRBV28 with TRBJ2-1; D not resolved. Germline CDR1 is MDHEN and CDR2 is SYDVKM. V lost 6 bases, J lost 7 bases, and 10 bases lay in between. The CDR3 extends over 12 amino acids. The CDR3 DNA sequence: TGTGCCAGCAGCTGGGCCGGAAATGAGCAGTTCTTC. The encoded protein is CASSWAGNEQFF.

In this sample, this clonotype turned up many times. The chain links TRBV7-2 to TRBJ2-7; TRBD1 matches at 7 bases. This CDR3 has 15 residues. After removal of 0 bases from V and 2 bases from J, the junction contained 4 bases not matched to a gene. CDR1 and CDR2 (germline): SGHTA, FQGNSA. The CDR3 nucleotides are TGTGCCAGCAGCTTAGCGCGCGACAGGGCCTACGAGCAGTACTTC. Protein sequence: CASSLARDRAYEQYF.